A single T cell receptor beta chain is shown here with its context. Its antigen is not known. This specimen belongs to a study of cytomegalovirus exposure and HLA in healthy donors. Study findings and constraints: Differences between HLA loci emerged in a later analysis of TCR association rates, with DRB1 most and HLA-C fewest.

This PCR relied on a set of 60 Vbeta primers and 13 Jbeta primers. Using immunoSEQ multiplex PCR, the repertoire was profiled, and TCRdb retains in-frame clones only, with some absent. The sample contains around 120,000 clones, around 84% of which appear only once. Trimming cost V 11 bases and J 4 bases, with 20 bases left between them. Germline CDR1 is MNHNS and CDR2 is SASEGT. The CDR3 length is 14 residues. The specimen was PBMCs. The sequence derives from a middle-aged man in good health and CMV-seronegative. The J gene is TRBJ1-1, the V gene TRBV6-1; D remains ambiguous. The CDR3 nucleotides are TGTGCCCACACTCCTGTAGCGGGCAGCACTGAAGCTTTCTTT. It codes for CAHTPVAGSTEAFF.